The subject of this entry is one T cell receptor (beta chain). The antigen remains undetermined. This record belongs to a study of shared clonotypes between healthy human individuals. Regarding the study as a whole: Approximately 4.6% of naive CD4 clonotypes were common to several donors. Relative to memory subsets, naive subsets generally showed larger estimated richness.

As defined, naive CD8 cells were CD45RO-negative and positively selected for CCR7, with terminally differentiated effector memory CD45RA+ cells excluded. Donors, without exception, were Caucasian adults residing in Nashville, Tennessee. Authors' methods: Because ImmunoSEQ provided only junction sequences with no quality scores, the filtering differed. Here immunoSEQ multiplex PCR was the method, and the copy in TCRdb shows in-frame clones only, minus some. That table is the source of V, J and clone size, and D and trimming were worked out from the DNA. Here the sample spans hundreds of thousands of clones, about 96% being singletons. The sample taken for sequencing was naive CD8+ T cells sorted from blood. The TCR comes from a man aged 30-40 years in good health.

The CDR3 loop is CASSGRAYEQYF. The CDR3 DNA follows: TGTGCCTCTAGCGGGAGAGCCTACGAGCAGTACTTC. This chain connects TRBV30 to TRBJ2-7, with 10 bases matching TRBD2. V was clipped by 7 bases and J by 2 bases; unmatched bases: 2. CDR3 length equals 12 residues. The germline CDR1 and CDR2 sequences are GTSNPN and SVGIG (reference sequence).